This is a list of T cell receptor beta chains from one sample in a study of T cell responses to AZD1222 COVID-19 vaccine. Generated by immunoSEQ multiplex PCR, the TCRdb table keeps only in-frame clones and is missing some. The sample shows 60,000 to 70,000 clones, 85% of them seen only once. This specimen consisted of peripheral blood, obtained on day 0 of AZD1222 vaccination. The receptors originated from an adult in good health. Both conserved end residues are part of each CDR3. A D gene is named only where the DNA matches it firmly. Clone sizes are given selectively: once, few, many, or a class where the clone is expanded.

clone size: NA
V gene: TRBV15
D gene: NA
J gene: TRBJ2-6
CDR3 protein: CATALRGRGANVLTF
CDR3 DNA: TGTGCCACAGCCCTTAGGGGTAGGGGGGCCAACGTCCTGACTTTC

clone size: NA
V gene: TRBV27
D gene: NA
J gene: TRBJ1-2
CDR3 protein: CASSPGQIYGYTF
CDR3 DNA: TGTGCCAGCAGCCCCGGGCAGATCTATGGCTACACCTTC

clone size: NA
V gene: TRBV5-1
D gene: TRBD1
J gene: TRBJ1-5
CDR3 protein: CASSPGDRGSNQPQHF
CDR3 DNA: TGCGCCAGCAGCCCGGGGGACAGGGGGTCCAATCAGCCCCAGCATTTT

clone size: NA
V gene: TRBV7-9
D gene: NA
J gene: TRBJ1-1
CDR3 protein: CASSHNRLIFEAFF
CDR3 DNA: TGTGCCAGCAGCCACAATCGCCTCATCTTTGAAGCTTTCTTT

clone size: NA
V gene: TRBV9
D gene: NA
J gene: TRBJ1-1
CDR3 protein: CASSVEQNTEAFF
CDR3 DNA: TGTGCCAGCAGCGTAGAACAGAACACTGAAGCTTTCTTT

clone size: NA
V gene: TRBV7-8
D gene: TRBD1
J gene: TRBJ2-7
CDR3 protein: CASSLILTGAGGTRSYEQYF
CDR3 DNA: TGTGCCAGCAGCTTAATCCTAACCGGGGCAGGGGGCACGAGGTCCTACGAGCAGTACTTC

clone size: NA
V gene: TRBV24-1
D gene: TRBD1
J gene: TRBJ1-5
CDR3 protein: CATSPDRTNQPQHF
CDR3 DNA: TGTGCCACCAGTCCGGACAGGACCAATCAGCCCCAGCATTTT

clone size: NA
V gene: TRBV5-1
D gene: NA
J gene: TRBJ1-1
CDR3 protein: CASSLDLRGTEAFF
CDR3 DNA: TGCGCCAGCAGCTTGGACCTGAGGGGGACTGAAGCTTTCTTT

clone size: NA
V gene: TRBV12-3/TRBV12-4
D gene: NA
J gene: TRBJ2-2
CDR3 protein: CASSYRSTGELFF
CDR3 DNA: TGTGCCAGCAGTTATCGGAGCACCGGGGAGCTGTTTTTT

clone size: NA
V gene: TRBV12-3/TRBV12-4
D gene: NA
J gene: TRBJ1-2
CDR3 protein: CASAIQRGGYTF
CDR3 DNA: TGTGCCAGCGCGATTCAGCGGGGTGGCTACACCTTC

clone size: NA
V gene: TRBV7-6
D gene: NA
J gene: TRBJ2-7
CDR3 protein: CASSLGGGNHEQYF
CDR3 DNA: TGTGCCAGCAGCTTAGGTGGGGGGAACCACGAGCAGTACTTC

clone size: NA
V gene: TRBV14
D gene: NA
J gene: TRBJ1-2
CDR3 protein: CASSRAPANYGYTF
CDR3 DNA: TGTGCCAGCAGCCGGGCACCGGCTAACTATGGCTACACCTTC

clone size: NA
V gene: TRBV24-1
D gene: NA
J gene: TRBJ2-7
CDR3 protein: CATSETRTYEQYF
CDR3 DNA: TGTGCCACCAGTGAAACAAGGACCTACGAGCAGTACTTC

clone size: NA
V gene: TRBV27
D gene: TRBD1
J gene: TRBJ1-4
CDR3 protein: CASSLWVGTGIEKLFF
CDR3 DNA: TGTGCCAGCAGTTTATGGGTTGGGACAGGAATTGAAAAACTGTTTTTT

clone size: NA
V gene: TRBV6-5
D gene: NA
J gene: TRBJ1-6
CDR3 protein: CASSYSNQNYNSPLHF
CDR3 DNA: TGTGCCAGCAGTTACTCGAATCAGAACTATAATTCACCCCTCCACTTT

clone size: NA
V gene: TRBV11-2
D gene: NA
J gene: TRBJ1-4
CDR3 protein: CASSVRIRGEKLFF
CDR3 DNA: TGTGCCAGCAGCGTTAGGATCCGCGGGGAAAAACTGTTTTTT

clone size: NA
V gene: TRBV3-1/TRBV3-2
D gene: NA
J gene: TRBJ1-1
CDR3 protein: CASSQWDGFSF
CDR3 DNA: TGTGCCAGCAGCCAGTGGGACGGCTTTTCTTTT

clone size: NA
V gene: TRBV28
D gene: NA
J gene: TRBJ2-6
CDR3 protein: CASSLGRVSGANVLTF
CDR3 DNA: TGTGCCAGCAGTTTAGGCCGTGTCTCTGGGGCCAACGTCCTGACTTTC

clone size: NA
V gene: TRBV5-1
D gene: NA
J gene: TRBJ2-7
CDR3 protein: CASSFEEPYEQYF
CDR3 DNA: TGCGCCAGCAGCTTCGAGGAGCCCTACGAGCAGTACTTC

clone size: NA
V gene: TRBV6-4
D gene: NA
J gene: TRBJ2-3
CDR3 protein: CASSRGGGYTDTQYF
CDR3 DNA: TGTGCCAGCAGCAGAGGGGGGGGCTATACAGATACGCAGTATTTT

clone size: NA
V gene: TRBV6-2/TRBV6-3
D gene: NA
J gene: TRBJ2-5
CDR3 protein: CASSYGTTYQETQYF
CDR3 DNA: TGTGCCAGCAGTTACGGGACAACGTACCAAGAGACCCAGTACTTC

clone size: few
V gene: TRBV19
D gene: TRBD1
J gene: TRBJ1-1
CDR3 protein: CASSTYRGSNTEAFF
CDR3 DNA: TGTGCCAGTAGTACCTACAGGGGCTCAAACACTGAAGCTTTCTTT

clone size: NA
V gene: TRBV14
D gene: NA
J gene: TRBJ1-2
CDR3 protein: CASSQAGSRYGYTF
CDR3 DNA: TGTGCCAGCAGCCAAGCTGGATCGCGGTATGGCTACACCTTC

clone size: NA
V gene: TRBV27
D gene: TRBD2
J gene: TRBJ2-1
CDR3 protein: CASSLSSGSGGYNEQFF
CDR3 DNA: TGTGCCAGCAGTTTATCAAGTGGGTCGGGGGGGTACAATGAGCAGTTCTTC

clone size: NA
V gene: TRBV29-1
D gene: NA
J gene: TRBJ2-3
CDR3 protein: CSAGQTQYF
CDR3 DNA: TGCAGCGCCGGGCAGACGCAGTATTTT

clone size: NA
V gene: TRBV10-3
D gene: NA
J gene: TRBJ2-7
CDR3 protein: CAIKAGKPGYEQYF
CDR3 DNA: TGTGCCATCAAGGCGGGGAAACCTGGCTACGAGCAGTACTTC

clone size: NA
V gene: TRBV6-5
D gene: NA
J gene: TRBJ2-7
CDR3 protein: CASSYGQGPVWEQYF
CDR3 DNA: TGTGCCAGCAGTTACGGGCAGGGCCCGGTTTGGGAGCAGTACTTC

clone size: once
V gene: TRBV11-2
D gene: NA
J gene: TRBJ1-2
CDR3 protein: CASSPRDSLTGGYTF
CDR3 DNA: TGTGCCAGCAGCCCCCGTGACTCACTGACGGGAGGCTACACCTTC

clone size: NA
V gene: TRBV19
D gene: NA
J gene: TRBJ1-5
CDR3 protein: CASSMVSRDQPQHF
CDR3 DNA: TGTGCCAGTAGTATGGTTTCCAGGGATCAGCCCCAGCATTTT

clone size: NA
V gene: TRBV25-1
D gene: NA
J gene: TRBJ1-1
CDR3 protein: CASSALGTANTEAFF
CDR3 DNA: TGTGCCAGCAGTGCTCTCGGGACGGCGAACACTGAAGCTTTCTTT

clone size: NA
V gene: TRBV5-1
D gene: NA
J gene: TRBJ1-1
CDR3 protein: CASSPSGQGGTEAFF
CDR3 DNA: TGCGCCAGCAGCCCTAGTGGTCAGGGAGGAACTGAAGCTTTCTTT

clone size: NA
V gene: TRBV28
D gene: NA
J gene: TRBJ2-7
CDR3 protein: CATRTPYEQYF
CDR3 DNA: TGTGCCACCAGGACCCCCTACGAGCAGTACTTC

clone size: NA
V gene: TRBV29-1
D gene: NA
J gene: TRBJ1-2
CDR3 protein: CSVESGFNYGYTF
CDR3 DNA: TGCAGCGTTGAATCGGGTTTTAACTATGGCTACACCTTC

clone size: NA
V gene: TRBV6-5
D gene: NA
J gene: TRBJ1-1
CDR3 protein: CASTNLSPSNTEAFF
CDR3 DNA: TGTGCCAGCACCAATCTCTCCCCCTCCAACACTGAAGCTTTCTTT

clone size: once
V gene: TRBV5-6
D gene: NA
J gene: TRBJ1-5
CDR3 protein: CASSKSNQPQHF
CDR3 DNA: TGTGCCAGCAGCAAAAGTAATCAGCCCCAGCATTTT

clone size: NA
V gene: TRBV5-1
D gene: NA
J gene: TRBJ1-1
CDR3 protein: CASSLRALNTEAFF
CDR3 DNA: TGCGCCAGCAGCTTGCGGGCGTTGAACACTGAAGCTTTCTTT

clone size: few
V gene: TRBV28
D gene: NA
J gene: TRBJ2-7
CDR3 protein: CASSTIQTAYSYEQYF
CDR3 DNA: TGTGCCAGCAGTACGATTCAGACAGCCTACTCCTACGAGCAGTACTTC

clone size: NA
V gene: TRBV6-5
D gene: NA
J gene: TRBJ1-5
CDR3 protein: CATGVNQPQHF
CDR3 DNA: TGTGCCACGGGCGTCAATCAGCCCCAGCATTTT

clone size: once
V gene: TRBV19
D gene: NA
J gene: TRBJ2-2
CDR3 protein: CASKSRLVGELFF
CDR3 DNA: TGTGCCAGTAAATCAAGGTTGGTCGGGGAGCTGTTTTTT